What follows are 9 T cell receptor beta chains derived from one specimen sequenced in a study of CD8 T cells in ankylosing spondylitis. TCRdb used MiXCR to reprocess the 5' RACE reads, holding one entry per CDR3 protein. This table holds 700,000 to 850,000 distinct CDR3 sequences, roughly 12% found once. Whole-study findings and limits: Fewer than 10 highly homologous variants formed a TCR beta motif that appeared characteristic of ankylosing spondylitis blood.

These receptors are not linked to any known antigen. Sequencing input: blood, either unsorted or a sorted T cell fraction (not recorded which). Source of these receptors: a male donor with ankylosing spondylitis.

This clonotype was picked up a small number of times. This chain connects TRBV6-1 to TRBJ2-3; D uncertain. V lost 10 bases, J lost 1 base, and 15 bases lay in between. Germline V gene lookup returns CDR1 MNHNS and CDR2 SASEGT. This CDR3 contains 14 residues. The CDR3 region is CATRISRGTDTQYF. The CDR3 DNA reads as TGTGCCACCCGAATATCCCGCGGCACAGATACGCAGTATTTT.

The table lists this clonotype with a few counts. DNA of the CDR3: TGTGCCAGCAGTTCAGTGCCAGGGGGCGACGGCTACACCTTC. It yields the protein CASSSVPGGDGYTF. The J gene is TRBJ1-2, the V gene TRBV28, with 8 bases lining up with TRBD1. The V segment lost 4 bases and the J segment 8 bases; nucleotides outside the gene matches: 9. The V gene's germline CDR1 is MDHEN and CDR2 SYDVKM. The CDR3 runs to 14 residues.

The genes are TRBV6-1 and TRBJ1-5; 12 nucleotides align to TRBD1. In germline, CDR1 is MNHNS, CDR2 SASEGT. With 5 bases clipped from V and 4 bases from J, the junction kept 6 bases outside the gene matches. CDR3 length equals 16 residues. The CDR3 DNA reads TGTGCCAGCAGTCAGGGACAGGGGGCGATGAATCAGCCCCAGCATTTT. It translates to CASSQGQGAMNQPQHF.

This clonotype was counted at least ten times. At one end the junction does not follow the germline gene, possibly because of a read error. This chain connects TRBV5-1 to TRBJ2-5; D is uncertain. The CDR3 runs to 11 residues. Germline V gene lookup returns CDR1 SGHRS and CDR2 YFSETQ. The CDR3 bases are TGTGCCAGCAGAGCCCAAGAGACCCAGTACTTC. Encoded protein: CASRAQETQYF.

The sample holds many counts of this clonotype. The chain has TRBV20-1 and TRBJ2-7; the match to TRBD1 covers 8 bases. V lost 6 bases and J lost 0; bases outside the gene matches: 7. This CDR3 contains 14 residues. Germline V lookup: CDR1 DFQATT, CDR2 SNEGSKA (reference sequence). The CDR3 sequence: CSARTGTVSYEQYF. The CDR3 nucleotides read TGCAGTGCCCGGACAGGGACAGTCTCCTACGAGCAGTACTTC.

This clonotype has just a few counts. The V call is TRBV28, the J call TRBJ1-5, with a weak D call TRBD1 (5 bases). Per germline, CDR1 MDHEN and CDR2 SYDVKM. CDR3 length: 15 amino acids. V lost 1 base and J lost 3, with 10 bases in between. CDR3: CASSLSAGNNQPQHF. DNA for the CDR3: TGTGCCAGCAGTTTATCGGCAGGGAACAATCAGCCCCAGCATTTT.

This clonotype occurred many times. The chain joins TRBV20-1 to TRBJ1-5; 9 bases fit TRBD1. J lost 5 bases, V lost 2 bases, and 4 bases had no gene match. Germline assignment: CDR1 DFQATT and CDR2 SNEGSKA (reference sequence). The CDR3 contains 14 residues. CDR3: CSARRRTGDQPQHF. The CDR3 bases are TGCAGTGCTAGACGTAGGACAGGGGATCAGCCCCAGCATTTT.

The chain joins TRBV28 to TRBJ1-1; 9 bases align to TRBD1. V was pared by 2 bases and J by 5 bases, with 6 bases of the junction left unmatched. Germline-derived CDR1 and CDR2 are MDHEN and SYDVKM. The CDR3 consists of 15 residues. In DNA, the CDR3 is TGTGCCAGCAGTTTACCGGGACAGGGTTGGACTGAAGCTTTCTTT. This codes for CASSLPGQGWTEAFF.

The CDR3 is CASSLTPGTYEQYF. For the CDR3, the DNA is TGTGCCAGCAGCTTAACCCCGGGTACCTACGAGCAGTACTTC. The chain has TRBV7-3 and TRBJ2-7; no definite D call. Germline lookup yields CDR1 SGHTA and CDR2 FQGTGA. Between the trimmed V and J ends, which lost 0 bases and 2 bases, there was a span of 8 bases. This CDR3 comprises 14 residues.